This T cell receptor beta chain was sequenced during a study of blood T cells in healthy people across ages. Overall study results and limits: Unsorted PBMC material precluded a definitive naive versus antigen-experienced comparison.

The CDR3 is 14 residues long. The germline V gene encodes CDR1 SGHRS and CDR2 YFSETQ. Trimming at V came to 1 base and at J to 12 bases, leaving 9 bases not matched to a gene. For the second PCR, which ran for about 7 to 11 cycles, a sample-barcoded 5' primer and a J-beta primer mix were used. Template switching added a 12-random-nucleotide identifier to every cDNA molecule. TCRdb reprocessed the 5' RACE reads with MiXCR, giving one entry per CDR3 protein. In the table there are roughly 800,000 distinct CDR3 sequences, roughly 40% of which are singletons. Notes on this clonotype: Antigen: not known.

The draw of peripheral blood yielded around 9.6 milliliters from each donor. No fewer than 7 million PBMCs went into each sample. This clonotype was obtained from a man younger than 35 in good health. The chain carries TRBV5-1 and TRBJ2-4; TRBD2 aligns across 8 bases. Specimen: blood. CDR3 sequence: CASSLYPGGDTQYF. For the CDR3, the DNA is TGCGCCAGCAGCTTGTATCCGGGAGGGGACACTCAGTACTTC.